The 12 T cell receptor beta chains presented below share a single source sample, sequenced in a study of T cells in Graves' hyperthyroidism and ophthalmopathy. RNA transcripts provided the source from which TCR beta CDR3 regions were amplified. The HTBI primer set was used in a first-round RT-PCR of the TCR CDR3. TCRdb redid the calling of the multiplex PCR reads with MiXCR, one entry per CDR3 protein. The repertoire holds about 420,000 distinct CDR3 sequences, with roughly an eighth as singletons. Sequences were obtained from blood. The receptors shown here come from a woman aged 18-29 years with Graves' hyperthyroidism.

This clonotype was counted ten times or more. Here the CDR3 DNA reads TGTGCCTGGAGTGTACAAGGAGAGGGAGGCAGCTCCTACAATGAGCAGTTCTTC. It codes for CAWSVQGEGGSSYNEQFF. The chain combines TRBV30 with TRBJ2-1, with a weak D call TRBD2 (6 bases). The V end lost 0 bases, the J end lost 0 bases, and 18 bases lay between the germline ends. Germline V gene data show CDR1 as GTSNPN and CDR2 as SVGIG (reference sequence). This CDR3 is built from 18 residues.

This clonotype was seen repeatedly, ten times or more. V gene TRBV3-1 combines with J gene TRBJ2-7, with 9 bases lining up with TRBD2. CDR1 is LGHDT, CDR2 YNNKEL, per germline (reference sequence). The CDR3 is 15 residues long. The V and J ends lost 5 bases and 2 bases, in that order; junction bases with no gene match: 7. Here the CDR3 DNA reads TGTGCCAGCAGCGCACTAGCGGGCGGCACCTACGAGCAGTACTTC. Its translation: CASSALAGGTYEQYF.

This clonotype showed up many times. The gene calls are TRBV2 and TRBJ2-4, with D unclear. The CDR3 length is 14 residues. Trimming pared 8 bases from V and 9 bases from J, leaving 20 bases between. Germline V gene sequence: CDR1 SNHLY, CDR2 FYNNEI. CDR3 amino acids: CASGKPTTRGIQYF. The CDR3 region has the DNA TGTGCCAGCGGGAAACCGACCACCCGAGGCATTCAGTACTTC.

CDR3 nucleotides: TGTGCCAGTAGTATAGGACAGGGGACCGGGGAGCTGTTTTTT. Its translation is CASSIGQGTGELFF. The chain joins TRBV19 to TRBJ2-2; 8 bases are shared with TRBD1. V shed 1 base and J 5 bases; nucleotides not matched to a gene: 0. This CDR3 comprises 14 residues. CDR1 and CDR2 from the germline V gene are LNHDA and SQIVND (reference sequence).

There are many counts of this clonotype. The chain combines TRBV15 with TRBJ1-5; D perhaps matches TRBD1 (5 bases). This CDR3 has 15 amino acids. Trimming left V 4 bases short and J 2 bases short, with 12 bases between. Germline V lookup: CDR1 LNHNV, CDR2 YYDKDF (reference sequence). DNA for the CDR3: TGTGCCACCAGCACCTCGATAGGGGGCAATCAGCCCCAGCATTTT. Protein product: CATSTSIGGNQPQHF. The full variable domain, in which reference TRBV15 and TRBJ1-5 provide the parts outside the CDR3, is DAMVIQNPRYQVTQFGKPVTLSCSQTLNHNVMYWYQQKSSQAPKLLFHYYDKDFNNEADTPDNFQSRRPNTSFCFLDIRSPGLGDTAMYLCATSTSIGGNQPQHFGDGTRLSIL.

This clonotype was found many times. The chain uses TRBV14 and TRBJ1-1; a weak D match, TRBD1 (5 bases). Germline lookup yields CDR1 SGHDN and CDR2 FVKESK. V was pared by 5 bases and J by 7 bases, with 11 bases between. CDR3 length equals 12 residues. DNA for the CDR3: TGTGCCAGCAGCGAGCAGGGCATTGAAGCTTTCTTT. Translating gives CASSEQGIEAFF.

This clonotype was detected many times. The chain couples TRBV12-3 or TRBV12-4 to TRBJ2-1, with a tentative D call TRBD2 (5 bases). The CDR3 covers 15 residues. The V end lost 2 bases, the J end lost 5 bases, and 13 bases lay between the germline ends. For the CDR3, the DNA is TGTGCCAGCAGTTTACGGGGTCTTATGGACAATGAGCAGTTCTTC. Protein: CASSLRGLMDNEQFF.

Many counts were recorded for this clonotype. The chain has TRBV6-1 and TRBJ1-2, with a weak D call TRBD1 (5 bases). Looked up from germline, CDR1 is MNHNS and CDR2 is SASEGT. V dropped 6 bases and J dropped 1 base, with 12 bases sitting between them. The CDR3 has 14 amino acids. The CDR3 loop is CASRGDGGNYGYTF. CDR3 DNA sequence: TGTGCCAGCAGAGGGGACGGTGGTAACTATGGCTACACCTTC.

V gene TRBV20-1 combines with J gene TRBJ1-5; unclear D gene. This CDR3 is 18 amino acids long. Germline assignment: CDR1 DFQATT and CDR2 SNEGSKA (reference sequence). The germline V and J ends were trimmed by 3 bases and 3 bases, with 24 bases remaining between them. CDR3 nucleotides: TGCAGTGCTAGGGTTAAGGGATTAGTCGGCGAATCCAATCAGCCCCAGCATTTT. Translating it yields CSARVKGLVGESNQPQHF.

The chain joins TRBV19 to TRBJ2-1; the match to TRBD2 covers 7 bases. The CDR3 covers 13 residues. Germline values: CDR1 LNHDA, CDR2 SQIVND (reference sequence). The J segment lost 7 bases and the V segment lost 3 bases, leaving 3 bases of the junction unmatched. CDR3 DNA: TGTGCCAGTAGTATTGGGGGGGGGAATGAGCAGTTCTTC. It translates to CASSIGGGNEQFF.

At least ten counts were recorded for this clonotype. The gene calls are TRBV12-3 or TRBV12-4 and TRBJ2-1; 7 nucleotides line up with TRBD2. The CDR3 runs 15 residues. V shed 2 bases, J shed 4 bases, and the junction held 5 bases outside the gene matches. CDR3 DNA sequence: TGTGCCAGCAGTTTAAGCGGGACTACATACAATGAGCAGTTCTTC. Amino acids: CASSLSGTTYNEQFF.

This clonotype was detected many times. The CDR3 sequence: CASSFGRGMNTEAFF. CDR3 nucleotide sequence: TGTGCCAGCAGTTTCGGGAGGGGCATGAACACTGAAGCTTTCTTT. The rearrangement uses TRBV12-3 or TRBV12-4 and TRBJ1-1; TRBD1 might be the D (5 bases). CDR3 length: 15 residues. V lost 3 bases and J 0 bases, leaving 11 bases between the germline ends.